The 20 T cell receptor beta chains listed next were all sequenced from one sample in a study of T cell responses to AZD1222 COVID-19 vaccine. Measured with immunoSEQ multiplex PCR; TCRdb has only the in-frame clones, and not every one. In the table there are approximately 150,000 clones, roughly 91% of which are singletons. This material consisted of peripheral blood, taken 28 days after the second AZD1222 dose. The origin of the receptors is an adult who received the AZD1222 COVID-19 vaccine.

The chain is built from TRBV30 and TRBJ2-7, with 7 bases matching TRBD2. CDR3 size: 15 residues. J gave up 3 bases and V 4 bases, and 12 bases lay outside the gene matches. Germline V gene sequence: CDR1 GTSNPN, CDR2 SVGIG (reference sequence). The CDR3: CAWNTGSGANYEQYF. The DNA of the CDR3 is TGTGCCTGGAACACTGGAAGCGGGGCTAACTACGAGCAGTACTTC.

The chain is built from TRBV12-3 or TRBV12-4 and TRBJ1-1; D ambiguous. V gave up 3 bases and J gave up 12 bases, with 17 bases separating them. The length of the CDR3 is 13 residues. This CDR3 reads CASSFPPPLETFF. CDR3 nucleotides: TGTGCCAGCAGTTTCCCCCCTCCCCTGGAGACTTTCTTT.

The rearrangement uses TRBV4-2 and TRBJ2-2; tentative D call: TRBD2 (5 bases). The CDR3 extends over 15 amino acids. V gave up 4 bases and J gave up 4 bases, with 13 bases separating them. The germline V gene has CDR1 LGHNA and CDR2 YNFKEQ. CDR3 protein: CASSLRAFGTGELFF. The CDR3 bases are TGTGCCAGCAGCCTGAGGGCCTTTGGCACCGGGGAGCTGTTTTTT.

This chain uses TRBV6-5 with TRBJ1-2, with D perhaps matching TRBD1 (6 bases). The CDR3 is made up of 15 amino acids. The V gene lost 5 bases and the J gene lost 4 bases, with 17 bases spanning the gap. Germline values: CDR1 MNHEY, CDR2 SVGAGI. CDR3 bases: TGTGCCAGCAGTCAAACAGGGTACAAAATCTATGGCTACACCTTC. It yields the protein CASSQTGYKIYGYTF.

The rearrangement uses TRBV2 and TRBJ1-3, with 9 bases matching TRBD1. V was pared by 7 bases and J by 4 bases, with 8 bases of the junction left unmatched. CDR1 and CDR2 (germline): SNHLY, FYNNEI. This CDR3 region has 15 residues. The CDR3 is CASTKAGTGGNTIYF. As DNA, the CDR3 is TGTGCCAGCACAAAGGCCGGGACAGGGGGAAACACCATATATTTT.

As regards this clone: The sample holds other DNA sequences that translate to the same CDR3. CDR3 DNA sequence: TGTGCCAGCAGCTCCCGGACAGATAACTATGGCTACACCTTC. This encodes CASSSRTDNYGYTF. The chain links TRBV9 to TRBJ1-2, with TRBD1 as a possible D gene (6 bases). CDR1 is SGDLS and CDR2 is YYNGEE in the germline V gene. This CDR3 has 14 residues. The V end lost 4 bases, the J end lost 1 base, and 11 bases lay between the germline ends. The full variable domain, its missing parts supplied by reference TRBV9 and TRBJ1-2, is DSGVTQTPKHLITATGQRVTLRCSPRSGDLSVYWYQQSLDQGLQFLIQYYNGEERAKGNILERFSAQQFPDLHSELNLSSLELGDSALYFCASSSRTDNYGYTFGSGTRLTVV.

V and J are TRBV6-5 and TRBJ2-3; TRBD2 matches at 8 bases. Germline V gene lookup returns CDR1 MNHEY and CDR2 SVGAGI. Trimming cost V 6 bases and J 0 bases; bases outside gene matches: 2. The CDR3 runs 14 residues. The DNA for the CDR3 is TGTGCCAGCAGGGTAGCGGGGAGCACAGATACGCAGTATTTT. Its translation is CASRVAGSTDTQYF.

This chain uses TRBV30 with TRBJ1-2, with no clear D. V shed 1 base and J shed 4 bases, with 10 bases lying between them. The length of the CDR3 is 13 residues. Germline loops: CDR1 GTSNPN, CDR2 SVGIG (reference sequence). CDR3 bases: TGTGCCTGGAGTGCGAGTAATAGCTATGGCTACACCTTC. It specifies CAWSASNSYGYTF.

This rearrangement joins TRBV5-4 to TRBJ2-4; perhaps TRBD1 as D (6 bases). The germline CDR1 and CDR2 sequences are SGHNT and YYREEE (reference sequence). Deletions cut 4 bases from V and 6 bases from J, with 11 bases between. The CDR3 is 13 amino acids. As DNA, the CDR3 is TGTGCCAGCAGCATCGCGACAGGAAACATTCAGTACTTC. Translating it yields CASSIATGNIQYF.

V is TRBV5-1 and J is TRBJ2-1, with 8 bases fitting TRBD1. The junction had 4 bases not matched to a gene; V was cut back by 1 base and J by 4 bases. Germline CDR1 SGHRS, CDR2 YFSETQ. The CDR3 runs 15 residues. CDR3 loop: CASSLSGQEYNEQFF. In DNA form, the CDR3 reads TGCGCCAGCAGCTTGTCGGGACAGGAATACAATGAGCAGTTCTTC.

The chain uses TRBV3-1 (or the pseudogene TRBV3-2) and TRBJ1-2; the match to TRBD1 covers 8 bases. There are 14 residues in the CDR3. V shed 3 bases, J shed 3 bases, and the junction held 3 bases outside the gene matches. Germline lookup yields CDR1 LGHDT and CDR2 YNNKEL (reference sequence). CDR3 DNA sequence: TGTGCCAGCAGCCAGGAGACAGGGGACTATGGCTACACCTTC. This sequence encodes CASSQETGDYGYTF.

In its sample, this clone was seen once. The CDR3 sequence is CASSLVRQSEAFF. The CDR3 DNA reads as TGTGCCAGCAGCTTAGTACGGCAGTCTGAAGCTTTCTTT. The chain recombines TRBV11-2 with TRBJ1-1; unclear D gene. This CDR3 is 13 amino acids long. Trimming cost V 1 base and J 6 bases, with 9 bases left between them. Germline values: CDR1 SGHAT, CDR2 FQNNGV.

DNA of the CDR3: TGTGCCAGCGGTGTCCAGGGAGCAACTAATGAAAAACTGTTTTTT. As protein: CASGVQGATNEKLFF. The chain uses TRBV5-5 and TRBJ1-4, with a tentative D call TRBD1 (5 bases). V was clipped by 7 bases and J by 0 bases, with 13 bases between them. Germline CDR1 SGHKS, CDR2 YYEKEE (reference sequence). The CDR3 runs 15 residues.

The chain combines TRBV19 with TRBJ2-1; maybe TRBD1 (6 bases). V lost 7 bases, J lost 9 bases, and 13 bases lay in between. Germline V gene sequence: CDR1 LNHDA, CDR2 SQIVND (reference sequence). This CDR3 spans 12 amino acids. The CDR3 DNA reads TGTGCCAGTATAGACAGGAGGAGTGAGCAGTTCTTC. This gives the protein CASIDRRSEQFF.

This sequence joins TRBV7-9 and TRBJ2-1; D ambiguous. The CDR3 runs 15 residues. Germline V gene lookup returns CDR1 SEHNR and CDR2 FQNEAQ (reference sequence). V lost 0 bases to trimming and J lost 5 bases, with 11 bases between them. CDR3 loop: CASSLAVGSNNEQFF. DNA of the CDR3: TGTGCCAGCAGCTTAGCGGTAGGCTCAAACAATGAGCAGTTCTTC.

The chain joins TRBV4-2 to TRBJ1-2; D remains unclear. Germline lookup yields CDR1 LGHNA and CDR2 YNFKEQ. Deletions cut 2 bases from V and 0 bases from J, with 10 bases between. The CDR3 is 15 amino acids. The CDR3 nucleotides read TGTGCCAGCAGCCAACAAGGCTCGGCTAACTATGGCTACACCTTC. Translation: CASSQQGSANYGYTF.

This chain links TRBV10-1 with TRBJ2-4, with D possibly being TRBD1 (7 bases). V was shortened by 3 bases and J by 4 bases, with 10 bases between the two germline ends. Germline lookup yields CDR1 WNHNN and CDR2 SYGVQD (reference sequence). The CDR3 loop spans 14 amino acids. In nucleotides, the CDR3 is TGCGCCAGCAGTGACGGGGGACAGAAAAACATTCAGTACTTC. Translation: CASSDGGQKNIQYF.

Comments on this clone: Other DNA variants within this sample encode the same CDR3. The chain carries TRBV12-3 or TRBV12-4 and TRBJ2-7; D is unresolved. CDR3 length: 12 residues. The V and J ends lost 2 bases and 3 bases respectively, with 5 bases between them. The DNA of the CDR3 is TGTGCCAGCAGTTTATTGGGCTACGAGCAGTACTTC. Its protein is CASSLLGYEQYF.

The chain links TRBV21-1 to TRBJ2-7; TRBD2 is the table's D call, not checked against the DNA. TRBV21-1 is reported as a pseudogene. This CDR3 region has 16 residues. This chain's CDR3 is CASSKDSGTSGYEQYF. For the CDR3, the DNA is TGTGCCAGCAGCAAAGACTCCGGGACTAGCGGATACGAGCAGTACTTC.

The V gene is TRBV5-1, the J gene TRBJ1-1; the D gene is possibly TRBD1 (5 bases). Germline values: CDR1 SGHRS, CDR2 YFSETQ. V was cut by 3 bases and J by 3 bases, with 15 bases left in between. The CDR3 has 15 amino acids. The CDR3 DNA reads as TGCGCCAGCAGCTCCAGGGCTTTTGGCGACACTGAAGCTTTCTTT. Its translation is CASSSRAFGDTEAFF.